This passage covers 3 T cell receptor beta chains from one sample sequenced in a study of a mutant IDH1 vaccine in newly diagnosed glioma. Clones were sequenced by immunoSEQ multiplex PCR, and TCRdb holds only the in-frame ones, with some missing. Seen here are tens of thousands of clones, about four fifths observed once, and the top ten hold approximately 5.9%. The time point was: week 11, during vaccination. The content of each vaccine dose was 300 ug of mutant IDH1 20-mer peptide, and topical imiquimod accompanied it. Their cognate antigens are unknown. The sample in question was PBMCs, obtained from a glioma patient whose treatment included an IDH1 peptide vaccine. These TCRs come from a man over 45 with glioma.

This clone was counted a few times. The J gene is TRBJ1-1, the V gene TRBV5-4, with 8 bases fitting TRBD1. Looked up from germline, CDR1 is SGHNT and CDR2 is YYREEE (reference sequence). Losses at the gene ends were 4 bases for V and 7 bases for J; bases not matched to a gene: 6. The CDR3 has 13 amino acids. CDR3 sequence (DNA): TGTGCCAGCAGCCCGGTCGGGACAGGTGAAGCTTTCTTT. It translates to CASSPVGTGEAFF.

The gene calls are TRBV7-8 and TRBJ2-1, with TRBD2 matching 16 bases. Germline V gives CDR1 SGHVS, CDR2 FQNEAQ. V trimming: 1 base; J trimming: 0 bases; junction bases outside the gene matches: 6. The CDR3 length is 20 residues. This chain's CDR3 is CASSLVAGLAGGSSYNEQFF. DNA for the CDR3: TGTGCCAGCAGCTTAGTAGCGGGACTAGCGGGAGGGAGCTCCTACAATGAGCAGTTCTTC.

This chain uses TRBV28 with TRBJ1-1; TRBD1 aligns across 7 bases. This CDR3 has 13 residues. Trimming at V came to 5 bases and at J to 7 bases, leaving 7 bases not matched to a gene. CDR1 and CDR2 from the germline V gene are MDHEN and SYDVKM. The CDR3 DNA sequence: TGTGCCAGCAGTGCTAACAGGGGTTATGAAGCTTTCTTT. Translating it yields CASSANRGYEAFF.